The T cell receptor beta chain described here comes from a study of tumor-infiltrating lymphocytes in primary liver carcinoma. A primer matching the constant region was used to make TCR beta cDNA from 450 to 550 ng of total RNA. Employing slightly modified ARM-PCR, three nested multiplex PCR rounds were run, and these gave rise to the TCR beta libraries. Each CDR3 protein is one row after TCRdb ran MiXCR on the multiplex PCR reads. The sample has some 25,000 distinct CDR3 sequences; about 73% are singletons. A remark on this clonotype: One junction end does not reproduce the germline sequence, and a read error may be involved.

Co-extracted RNA and DNA came from around 18-30 mg of unsorted bulk tissue. The sequenced sample consisted of liver tumor tissue from sampling region 3. Noted subset: tumor region T3, left-lateral pole. This TCR came from a man between 40 and 49 years old with primary liver carcinoma and hepatitis B virus infection.

CDR3 nucleotides: TGTGCCAGCAGCCAAGAGCCTGGGATTAGCAATGAGCCCCAGCATTTT. It codes for CASSQEPGISNEPQHF. The chain combines TRBV4-2 with TRBJ1-5; D gene ambiguous. The CDR3 contains 16 residues. Germline V CDR1 and CDR2: LGHNA, YNFKEQ.